The rows below give T cell receptor beta chains drawn from one sample of a study of a mutant IDH1 vaccine in newly diagnosed glioma. Libraries were prepared by immunoSEQ multiplex PCR; TCRdb keeps only in-frame clonotypes and omits some of them. The table records roughly 71,000 clones, around 86% of them present only once. Sample: PBMCs, taken from a glioma patient treated with radiotherapy, temozolomide or both. The source of these receptors is a man younger than 40 with glioma. The conserved cysteine and the conserved F or W are not part of the CDR3 here. The order of the fields is V gene, J gene, CDR3 protein.

TRBV5-6,TRBJ2-3,ASSLAGRPDTQY
TRBV25-1,TRBJ1-1,ASSEDRGRTEAF
TRBV6-5,TRBJ1-6,ASKGGLRSPLH
TRBV10-2,TRBJ1-2,ASSEPRRYGYT
TRBV7-6,TRBJ1-4,ASSLDEGINEKLF
TRBV13,TRBJ2-2,ASSFRDYTNTGELF
TRBV19,TRBJ1-1,ASSMDRNTEAF
TRBV28,TRBJ2-1,ASSLGGAQYNEQF
TRBV6-6,TRBJ2-5,ASSPYSGTKQETQY
TRBV19,TRBJ1-5,ASSLQGSSNQPQH
TRBV30,TRBJ1-2,APPGGCGYT
TRBV10-3,TRBJ2-7,AISETLTGASSYEQY
TRBV4-1,TRBJ2-5,ASSQANRGSETQY
TRBV5-1,TRBJ2-2,ASSLGTGFGELF
TRBV10-1,TRBJ2-1,ASSESLGGHYNEQF
TRBV5-1,TRBJ1-3,ASSYSTGAGNTIY
TRBV7-8,TRBJ1-3,ASSLTGGSGNTIY
TRBV11-2,TRBJ2-3,ASSNLTSGGVPDTQY
TRBV28,TRBJ2-7,ASSLPRDRQSYEQY
TRBV19,TRBJ1-5,ASSIVWHSNQPQH
TRBV7-9,TRBJ1-2,ASSHGTGGYGYT
TRBV6-1,TRBJ1-2,ASSEGRGRLDGYT